These 23 T cell receptor beta chains came from one sample sequenced in a study of T cell responses to AZD1222 COVID-19 vaccine. Clones were read by immunoSEQ multiplex PCR, and TCRdb kept only the in-frame ones, dropping some. The data contain 95,000 to 110,000 clones, 89% of them singletons. Material: peripheral blood, obtained on day 0 of AZD1222 vaccination. These TCRs come from an adult in good health.

The gene calls are TRBV19 and TRBJ1-1, with D possibly being TRBD1 (5 bases). The V gene lost 4 bases and the J gene lost 7 bases, with 16 bases spanning the gap. CDR1 is LNHDA, CDR2 SQIVND, per germline (reference sequence). The CDR3 extends over 14 amino acids. This CDR3 is CASSTPGPRIEAFF. In DNA form, the CDR3 reads TGTGCCAGTAGTACACCGGGACCCCGCATTGAAGCTTTCTTT.

V is TRBV7-3 and J is TRBJ2-7, with D tentatively TRBD1 (5 bases). CDR3 length: 12 residues. V lost 5 bases, J lost 4 bases, and 9 bases lay in between. The germline V gene has CDR1 SGHTA and CDR2 FQGTGA. The CDR3 DNA follows: TGTGCCAGCAGCCTATCAGGGTACGAGCAGTACTTC. Translated, it gives CASSLSGYEQYF. The whole variable domain, filled in from reference TRBV7-3 and TRBJ2-7, reads GAGVSQTPSNKVTEKGKYVELRCDPISGHTALYWYRQSLGQGPEFLIYFQGTGAADDSGLPNDRFFAVRPEGSVSTLKIQRTERGDSAVYLCASSLSGYEQYFGPGTRLTVT.

This chain links TRBV7-9 with TRBJ1-1, with TRBD1 as a possible D gene (6 bases). CDR3 length: 13 residues. Per germline, CDR1 SEHNR and CDR2 FQNEAQ (reference sequence). The germline V and J ends were trimmed by 6 bases and 5 bases, with 13 bases remaining between them. The CDR3 loop reads CASSSGTPTEAFF. The CDR3, as DNA: TGTGCCAGCAGTTCCGGGACACCTACTGAAGCTTTCTTT.

This chain connects TRBV5-8 to TRBJ1-2; possible D gene TRBD1, 5 bases. The length of the CDR3 is 16 residues. Germline loops: CDR1 SGHTS, CDR2 YDEGEE. The V gene lost 4 bases and the J gene lost 5 bases, with 21 bases spanning the gap. For the CDR3, the DNA is TGTGCCAGCAGCCCCGGAGTGGGGACCGATGCTTATGGCTACACCTTC. This translates into CASSPGVGTDAYGYTF. The variable domain in full, completed from reference TRBV5-8 and TRBJ1-2, reads EAGVTQSPTHLIKTRGQQATLRCSPISGHTSVYWYQQALGLGLQFLLWYDEGEERNRGNFPPRFSGRQFPNYSSELNVNALELEDSALYLCASSPGVGTDAYGYTFGSGTRLTVV.

V is TRBV6-5 and J is TRBJ1-4; D unclear. Trimming pared 9 bases from V and 0 bases from J, leaving 14 bases between. CDR3 length: 15 amino acids. The germline V gene has CDR1 MNHEY and CDR2 SVGAGI. The CDR3 nucleotides read TGTGCCAGTCAACTTTACCTTGCAACTAATGAAAAACTGTTTTTT. Translation: CASQLYLATNEKLFF.

About this clone: The conserved closing phenylalanine or tryptophan is absent in this CDR3, likely reflecting a read error. The chain couples TRBV27 to TRBJ1-6; 7 bases fit TRBD1. Germline trimming cut 3 bases from V and 10 bases from J; bases unmatched to any gene: 9. There are 15 residues in the CDR3. Germline CDR1 is MNHEY and CDR2 is SMNVEV (reference sequence). This chain's CDR3 is CASSLSRDSGSPLHL. CDR3 bases: TGTGCCAGCAGTTTGTCGAGGGACAGTGGCTCACCCCTCCACCTT.

The chain has TRBV4-2 and TRBJ1-5; TRBD1 might be the D (6 bases). Trimming left V 0 bases short and J 1 base short, with 19 bases between. The CDR3 has 19 residues. Germline lookup yields CDR1 LGHNA and CDR2 YNFKEQ. As DNA, the CDR3 is TGTGCCAGCAGCCAAGAGGGTGGAAGGAGGGGGGTAAGCAATCAGCCCCAGCATTTT. Amino acids: CASSQEGGRRGVSNQPQHF.

J is TRBJ2-3 and V is TRBV18; no clear D. CDR3 length: 16 residues. Germline V gene sequence: CDR1 KGHSH, CDR2 LQKENI. V was pared by 0 bases and J by 3 bases, with 13 bases between. The CDR3 loop is CASSPPLVEMTDTQYF. The CDR3 nucleotides are TGTGCCAGCTCACCACCGCTTGTCGAAATGACAGATACGCAGTATTTT.

The chain couples TRBV7-8 to TRBJ1-5; D might be TRBD1 (6 bases). The CDR3 spans 14 residues. The germline V and J ends were trimmed by 5 bases and 0 bases, with 8 bases remaining between them. Germline CDR1 SGHVS, CDR2 FQNEAQ. The CDR3 sequence is CASSRTDSNQPQHF. DNA for the CDR3: TGTGCCAGCAGCAGGACAGATAGCAATCAGCCCCAGCATTTT.

The chain employs TRBV6-4 and TRBJ2-1, with 7 bases aligning to TRBD1. The CDR3 sequence is 13 residues long. In germline, CDR1 is MRHNA, CDR2 SNTAGT. Trimming removed 2 bases from V and 10 bases from J; junction bases left unmatched: 5. For the CDR3, the DNA is TGTGCCAGCAGTGACACCCCGACAGGGGAGCAGTTCTTC. Its protein product is CASSDTPTGEQFF.

The chain links TRBV13 to TRBJ1-2; no clear D. The V end was cut by 3 bases, the J end by 2 bases, with 4 bases between. The CDR3 is 12 amino acids. Germline assignment: CDR1 PRHDT and CDR2 FYEKMQ (reference sequence). This chain's CDR3 is CASSFRNYGYTF. In nucleotides, the CDR3 is TGTGCCAGCAGCTTTAGGAACTATGGCTACACCTTC.

The V and J genes are TRBV5-1 and TRBJ2-1; TRBD2 might be the D (5 bases). This CDR3 is 15 amino acids long. Germline CDR1 SGHRS, CDR2 YFSETQ. V lost 0 bases, J lost 0 bases, and 7 bases lay in between. The CDR3 DNA sequence: TGCGCCAGCAGCTTGGGAGGGAGCTCCTACAATGAGCAGTTCTTC. Translating it yields CASSLGGSSYNEQFF.

V is TRBV10-3 and J is TRBJ1-2; D ambiguous. Germline V lookup: CDR1 ENHRY, CDR2 SYGVKD. The ends were cut back, 8 bases at V and 5 bases at J, with 15 bases in the middle. This CDR3 contains 13 residues. In DNA form, the CDR3 reads TGTGCCATCGTCGCGGAAGAGTCATATGGCTACACCTTC. Translated: CAIVAEESYGYTF.

This clone has just one count. The J gene is TRBJ2-5, the V gene TRBV2; 7 bases align to TRBD2. CDR3 length: 13 residues. The germline V gene has CDR1 SNHLY and CDR2 FYNNEI. After removal of 8 bases from V and 4 bases from J, the junction contained 7 bases not matched to a gene. For the CDR3, the DNA is TGTGCCAGCCGATGGACTAGTCTAGAGACCCAGTACTTC. Protein sequence: CASRWTSLETQYF.

This rearrangement joins TRBV13 to TRBJ2-2; D is possibly TRBD2 (6 bases). The CDR3 has 15 amino acids. The germline V gene encodes CDR1 PRHDT and CDR2 FYEKMQ (reference sequence). With 6 bases removed from V and 4 bases from J, the gap between germline ends came to 15 bases. CDR3 coding DNA: TGTGCCAGCAGACTCGCGGGGCGAGCCACCGGGGAGCTGTTTTTT. It specifies CASRLAGRATGELFF.

This chain links TRBV27 with TRBJ2-1; D remains ambiguous. CDR1 and CDR2 from the germline V gene are MNHEY and SMNVEV (reference sequence). The ends were cut back, 3 bases at V and 2 bases at J, with 14 bases in the middle. The CDR3 sequence is 16 residues long. The CDR3, as DNA: TGTGCCAGCAGTTTCACCGGGCCCCGGGCCTACAATGAGCAGTTCTTC. Its protein is CASSFTGPRAYNEQFF.

This chain joins TRBV6-2 or TRBV6-3 and TRBJ1-1, with 8 bases fitting TRBD1. V lost 0 bases, J lost 6 bases, and 12 bases stayed unmatched. From germline, CDR1 is MNHEY and CDR2 SVGEGT. CDR3 length: 17 amino acids. The CDR3 nucleotides are TGTGCCAGCAGTTACTCATCGTTCCGACAGGGGATGGCTGAAGCTTTCTTT. Its translation: CASSYSSFRQGMAEAFF.

The chain recombines TRBV6-2 or TRBV6-3 with TRBJ2-7; either TRBD1 or TRBD2 may fit D (5 bases each). Germline V gene sequence: CDR1 MNHEY, CDR2 SVGEGT. The V and J ends lost 2 bases and 0 bases respectively, with 11 bases between them. This CDR3 is 15 amino acids long. The CDR3 DNA is TGTGCCAGCAGTTACGGCGTGGGGGACTCCTACGAGCAGTACTTC. This encodes CASSYGVGDSYEQYF.

CDR3 in amino acids: CASSVGDRDGYTF. The CDR3 DNA is TGTGCCAGCAGTGTAGGAGACAGAGATGGCTACACCTTC. The gene calls are TRBV2 and TRBJ1-2; possibly TRBD1 for D (5 bases). The germline gives CDR1 SNHLY, CDR2 FYNNEI. Trimming took 4 bases from V and 6 from J, leaving 12 bases between them. This CDR3 has 13 residues. Using reference TRBV2 and TRBJ1-2 for the parts outside the CDR3, the full variable domain is EPEVTQTPSHQVTQMGQEVILRCVPISNHLYFYWYRQILGQKVEFLVSFYNNEISEKSEIFDDQFSVERPDGSNFTLKIRSTKLEDSAMYFCASSVGDRDGYTFGSGTRLTVV.

The CDR3 spells CASSVGRGDYGYTF. The CDR3 DNA sequence: TGTGCCAGCAGCGTAGGAAGGGGAGACTATGGCTACACCTTC. The V and J genes are TRBV9 and TRBJ1-2, with D perhaps matching TRBD1 (5 bases). The CDR3 contains 14 residues. V was trimmed by 0 bases and J by 3 bases, leaving 9 bases between them. Germline CDR1 is SGDLS and CDR2 is YYNGEE.

This chain uses TRBV5-1 with TRBJ1-6; D unclear. Per germline, CDR1 SGHRS and CDR2 YFSETQ. The length of the CDR3 is 15 residues. V lost 0 bases and J lost 5, with 9 bases in between. The DNA of the CDR3 is TGCGCCAGCAGCTTGGGGACCCCCGATAATTCACCCCTCCACTTT. Its translation: CASSLGTPDNSPLHF.

This sequence joins TRBV4-1 and TRBJ2-4; 10 nucleotides match TRBD1. Unmatched junction bases numbered 15, after V lost 4 bases and J lost 0 bases. Germline V lookup: CDR1 MGHRA, CDR2 YSYEKL. The CDR3 is 20 residues long. The DNA for the CDR3 is TGCGCCAGCAGCCTCCCGAAGTTGAGGGACAGGGGAAGAGCCAAAAACATTCAGTACTTC. Its translation is CASSLPKLRDRGRAKNIQYF.

V is TRBV19 and J is TRBJ2-7; 7 bases fit TRBD1. Germline CDR1 and CDR2: LNHDA and SQIVND (reference sequence). There are 15 residues in the CDR3. The junction had 8 bases not matched to a gene; V was cut back by 3 bases and J by 3 bases. Written as DNA, the CDR3 is TGTGCCAGTAGTATGGGGACAGCGGAGATCTACGAGCAGTACTTC. It yields the protein CASSMGTAEIYEQYF.